What follows are 30 T cell receptor beta chains derived from one specimen sequenced in a study of chemoradiotherapy in HPV16-positive cancers. TCRdb's copy holds only in-frame clones and misses some; the assay was immunoSEQ multiplex PCR. This table holds some 32,000 clones, 88% found once. Sequencing used blood, obtained from a patient who underwent chemoradiotherapy. These receptors were obtained from a human donor with HPV-associated anogenital cancer.

The chain recombines TRBV10-2 with TRBJ2-7; D not resolved. The V and J ends lost 11 bases and 2 bases respectively, with 16 bases between them. The CDR3 runs to 13 residues. CDR1 and CDR2 from the germline V gene are WSHSY and SAAADI. CDR3: CAAKGGSPYEQYF. Here the CDR3 DNA reads TGCGCCGCAAAGGGTGGCAGTCCCTACGAGCAGTACTTC.

This clone has more than one count but fewer than ten. The chain uses TRBV5-6 and TRBJ1-3; possible D gene TRBD1, 6 bases. Trimming shortened V by 6 bases and J by 3 bases, and 13 bases separated the two germline ends. CDR1 SGHDT and CDR2 YYEEEE come from the germline V gene. The CDR3 has 14 residues. The CDR3 is CASTGQNYGNTIYF. The CDR3 DNA reads as TGTGCCAGCACCGGACAGAACTATGGAAACACCATATATTTT.

For this clone: The junction does not match germline at one end; this may be a read error. The chain is built from TRBV5-4 and TRBJ2-7; D perhaps matches TRBD1 (7 bases). The CDR3 contains 11 residues. Germline assignment: CDR1 SGHNT and CDR2 YYREEE (reference sequence). The CDR3 DNA reads as TGTGCCAGCAGCTTTGGAGACAGGGAGGTTTTC. It yields the protein CASSFGDREVF.

This clone is a singleton in its sample. The rearrangement uses TRBV18 and TRBJ1-1, with D maybe TRBD1 (5 bases). The germline gives CDR1 KGHSH, CDR2 LQKENI. The V end was cut by 6 bases, the J end by 5 bases, with 13 bases between. This CDR3 has 13 residues. CDR3 loop: CASSWGGETEAFF. The CDR3 DNA sequence: TGTGCCAGCTCCTGGGGGGGGGAGACTGAAGCTTTCTTT. The full variable domain, rest sourced from reference TRBV18 and TRBJ1-1, is NAGVMQNPRHLVRRRGQEARLRCSPMKGHSHVYWYRQLPEEGLKFMVYLQKENIIDESGMPKERFSAEFPKEGPSILRIQQVVRGDSAAYFCASSWGGETEAFFGQGTRLTVV.

The V gene is TRBV6-1, the J gene TRBJ1-5, with a tentative D call TRBD1 (5 bases). With 2 bases removed from V and 6 bases from J, the gap between germline ends came to 17 bases. CDR1 is MNHNS, CDR2 SASEGT, per germline. This CDR3 contains 16 residues. CDR3 loop: CASSEWTGVRSQPQHF. The CDR3 nucleotides read TGTGCCAGCAGTGAATGGACGGGGGTGAGGAGTCAGCCCCAGCATTTT.

The J gene is TRBJ1-2, the V gene TRBV10-3; D not resolved. From germline, CDR1 is ENHRY and CDR2 SYGVKD. V was pared by 0 bases and J by 8 bases, with 19 bases between. The CDR3 runs to 16 residues. The CDR3 nucleotides read TGTGCCATCAGTGAGTCGTATCCGAGCCGGCGTCAGGGCTACACCTTC. Translating gives CAISESYPSRRQGYTF.

This chain connects TRBV29-1 to TRBJ1-1; possible D gene TRBD1, 6 bases. CDR1 and CDR2 (germline): SQVTM, ANQGSEA. Trimming left V 3 bases short and J 5 bases short, with 16 bases between. The CDR3 extends over 14 amino acids. CDR3 region: CSVDLQGRGTEAFF. The CDR3 bases are TGCAGCGTTGATCTACAGGGACGGGGAACTGAAGCTTTCTTT.

In its sample, this clone ranks as medium-sized. The chain has TRBV4-1 and TRBJ2-7; D is uncertain. Germline values: CDR1 MGHRA, CDR2 YSYEKL. V was clipped by 0 bases and J by 2 bases, with 8 bases between them. The CDR3 has 14 amino acids. The CDR3 sequence is CASSQEGMAYEQYF. The CDR3 DNA is TGCGCCAGCAGCCAAGAAGGGATGGCCTACGAGCAGTACTTC.

The V call is TRBV27, the J call TRBJ1-2; TRBD1 aligns across 8 bases. Trimming at V came to 4 bases and at J to 5 bases, leaving 12 bases not matched to a gene. Per germline, CDR1 MNHEY and CDR2 SMNVEV (reference sequence). CDR3 length equals 16 residues. CDR3 coding DNA: TGTGCCAGCAGTTCTGTCACAGGGGGGTTGGTTTATGGCTACACCTTC. Its translation is CASSSVTGGLVYGYTF.

J is TRBJ1-5 and V is TRBV28; D unclear. Germline CDR1 reads MDHEN; CDR2 reads SYDVKM. Trimming removed 3 bases at V and 1 base at J, with 13 bases between. CDR3 length equals 16 residues. CDR3 bases: TGTGCCAGCAGTTTTTCCCGCGGGATAAGCAATCAGCCCCAGCATTTT. This codes for CASSFSRGISNQPQHF.

The rearrangement joins TRBV5-6 to TRBJ1-1; TRBD1 agrees at 8 bases. CDR3 size: 14 residues. After removal of 2 bases from V and 6 bases from J, the junction contained 6 bases not matched to a gene. Germline CDR1 and CDR2: SGHDT and YYEEEE. DNA for the CDR3: TGTGCCAGCAGCTTACCGGACAGGGTCGCTGAAGCTTTCTTT. It codes for CASSLPDRVAEAFF.

CDR3 bases: TGTGCCACCACCCGGACACACCAAGAGACCCAGTACTTC. Translated, it gives CATTRTHQETQYF. This chain connects TRBV6-1 to TRBJ2-5; tentative D call: TRBD1 (5 bases). CDR1 is MNHNS, CDR2 SASEGT, per germline. The V gene lost 10 bases and the J gene lost 0 bases, with 12 bases spanning the gap. CDR3 length: 13 amino acids.

This chain links TRBV6-1 with TRBJ1-2, with D uncertain. The CDR3 has 16 amino acids. The germline gives CDR1 MNHNS, CDR2 SASEGT. V was trimmed by 2 bases and J by 2 bases, leaving 15 bases between them. The CDR3 bases are TGTGCCAGCAGTGAATGGGCCGGGAGAGGAAACTATGGCTACACCTTC. It codes for CASSEWAGRGNYGYTF.

This chain uses TRBV6-6 with TRBJ2-1, with D perhaps TRBD1 or TRBD2 (5 bases each). V was cut by 8 bases and J by 0 bases, with 17 bases left in between. This CDR3 has 16 amino acids. Germline V gene sequence: CDR1 MNHNY, CDR2 SVGAGI (reference sequence). The CDR3 loop reads CASSHRGVTSYNEQFF. In nucleotides, the CDR3 is TGTGCCAGCTCCCACCGGGGCGTGACCTCCTACAATGAGCAGTTCTTC.

The chain carries TRBV19 and TRBJ2-3, with 10 nucleotides matching TRBD2. Germline trimming cut 5 bases from V and 0 bases from J; bases unmatched to any gene: 8. Looked up from germline, CDR1 is LNHDA and CDR2 is SQIVND (reference sequence). This CDR3 spans 17 amino acids. The CDR3, as DNA: TGTGCCAGTAGTGCCCTTGGACTAGCGGCTAGCACAGATACGCAGTATTTT. Encoded protein: CASSALGLAASTDTQYF. Looking up the rest from reference TRBV19 and TRBJ2-3 gives the full variable domain: DGGITQSPKYLFRKEGQNVTLSCEQNLNHDAMYWYRQDPGQGLRLIYYSQIVNDFQKGDIAEGYSVSREKKESFPLTVTSAQKNPTAFYLCASSALGLAASTDTQYFGPGTRLTVL.

This sequence joins TRBV6-1 and TRBJ1-2; D possibly corresponds to TRBD1 (5 bases). The ends were cut back, 2 bases at V and 4 bases at J, with 8 bases in the middle. The CDR3 has 13 amino acids. CDR1 and CDR2 (germline): MNHNS, SASEGT. The CDR3 loop is CASSESGSYGYTF. DNA for the CDR3: TGTGCCAGCAGTGAATCAGGGTCCTATGGCTACACCTTC.

The chain uses TRBV4-1 and TRBJ2-2; D gene ambiguous. The CDR3 runs 16 residues. V lost 0 bases, J lost 3 bases, and 11 bases lay in between. Looked up from germline, CDR1 is MGHRA and CDR2 is YSYEKL. In DNA, the CDR3 is TGCGCCAGCAGCCAAGAAGGAGCGCAGTACACCGGGGAGCTGTTTTTT. Translation gives CASSQEGAQYTGELFF.

The V and J genes are TRBV6-5 and TRBJ2-2, with D unresolved. This CDR3 has 11 amino acids. Germline V CDR1 and CDR2: MNHEY, SVGAGI. V lost 2 bases and J lost 8, with 3 bases in between. This CDR3 is CASSYGGELFF. The CDR3 region has the DNA TGTGCCAGCAGTTACGGAGGGGAGCTGTTTTTT.

This clone has only a few counts. The chain combines TRBV6-6 with TRBJ2-1; 10 bases align to TRBD2. Germline V CDR1 and CDR2: MNHNY, SVGAGI (reference sequence). The CDR3 covers 15 residues. Trimming took 9 bases from V and 5 from J; bases not matched to a gene: 10. CDR3 coding DNA: TGTGCCAGTTACGGAGGGACTAGCGTGGACAATGAGCAGTTCTTC. It is translated as CASYGGTSVDNEQFF.

The chain couples TRBV11-2 to TRBJ2-3; a possible D gene is TRBD2 (5 bases). The germline V gene has CDR1 SGHAT and CDR2 FQNNGV. Between the trimmed V and J ends, which lost 5 bases and 2 bases, there was a span of 20 bases. CDR3 length: 17 amino acids. CDR3 in amino acids: CASSPTGNPTLTDTQYF. The CDR3 DNA is TGTGCCAGCAGCCCGACCGGGAACCCTACCCTCACAGATACGCAGTATTTT.

The chain uses TRBV19 and TRBJ2-7; D is possibly TRBD1 or TRBD2 (5 bases each). From germline, CDR1 is LNHDA and CDR2 SQIVND (reference sequence). The CDR3 length is 16 residues. Trimming cost V 5 bases and J 2 bases, with 19 bases left between them. The CDR3 spells CASSSIRGIGTYEQYF. CDR3 nucleotide sequence: TGTGCCAGTAGTTCTATAAGGGGTATCGGGACCTACGAGCAGTACTTC.

J is TRBJ1-2 and V is TRBV4-2; unclear D gene. V lost 2 bases and J lost 4, with 14 bases in between. The CDR3 runs to 15 residues. CDR1 is LGHNA, CDR2 YNFKEQ, per germline. CDR3 nucleotide sequence: TGTGCCAGCAGCCAATACGTGAGACCGAGCTATGGCTACACCTTC. Amino acids: CASSQYVRPSYGYTF.

The chain combines TRBV19 with TRBJ2-1; the D is unclear. This CDR3 comprises 14 residues. V lost 1 base to trimming and J lost 2 bases, with 6 bases between them. From germline, CDR1 is LNHDA and CDR2 SQIVND (reference sequence). Written as DNA, the CDR3 is TGTGCCAGTAGTATAGCGTCGACCTACAATGAGCAGTTCTTC. Amino acids: CASSIASTYNEQFF.

The rearrangement uses TRBV19 and TRBJ2-1; 7 nucleotides agree with TRBD2. CDR3 length: 15 residues. Germline CDR1 reads LNHDA; CDR2 reads SQIVND (reference sequence). V lost 4 bases to trimming and J lost 0 bases; unmatched junction nucleotides: 3. CDR3: CASSRGGPSYNEQFF. The DNA of the CDR3 is TGTGCCAGTAGTAGGGGAGGGCCCTCCTACAATGAGCAGTTCTTC.

Only one count was recorded for this clone. The V gene is TRBV5-1, the J gene TRBJ2-3, with 8 bases identical to TRBD1. V lost 4 bases and J lost 1; bases outside the gene matches: 2. The CDR3 runs 14 residues. The germline V gene has CDR1 SGHRS and CDR2 YFSETQ. The CDR3 DNA is TGCGCCAGCAGCACGGGACAGGGCACAGATACGCAGTATTTT. Translating gives CASSTGQGTDTQYF. Looking up the rest from reference TRBV5-1 and TRBJ2-3 gives the full variable domain: KAGVTQTPRYLIKTRGQQVTLSCSPISGHRSVSWYQQTPGQGLQFLFEYFSETQRNKGNFPGRFSGRQFSNSRSEMNVSTLELGDSALYLCASSTGQGTDTQYFGPGTRLTVL.

This clone is a singleton in its sample. The CDR3 DNA follows: TGTGCCAGCTCACCAAGCGGACGGGGAACAGATACGCAGTATTTT. Its translation is CASSPSGRGTDTQYF. The J gene is TRBJ2-3, the V gene TRBV18; possible D gene TRBD2, 5 bases. V lost 2 bases to trimming and J lost 3 bases, with 12 bases between them. Per germline, CDR1 KGHSH and CDR2 LQKENI. The CDR3 contains 15 residues. Drawing the rest from reference TRBV18 and TRBJ2-3, the complete variable domain is NAGVMQNPRHLVRRRGQEARLRCSPMKGHSHVYWYRQLPEEGLKFMVYLQKENIIDESGMPKERFSAEFPKEGPSILRIQQVVRGDSAAYFCASSPSGRGTDTQYFGPGTRLTVL.

The chain recombines TRBV7-9 with TRBJ2-7; D is possibly TRBD2 (5 bases). Between the trimmed V and J ends, which lost 4 bases and 7 bases, there was a span of 14 bases. The CDR3 is 13 amino acids. Germline CDR1 SEHNR, CDR2 FQNEAQ (reference sequence). CDR3 loop: CASSSPISGEQYF. For the CDR3, the DNA is TGTGCCAGCAGCTCCCCGATATCGGGGGAGCAGTACTTC.

The rearrangement links TRBV6-5 to TRBJ1-1; possible D gene TRBD1, 5 bases. Germline V gene data show CDR1 as MNHEY and CDR2 as SVGAGI. Trimming took off 5 bases at V and 10 bases at J, with 17 bases between the two ends. The CDR3 contains 13 residues. The CDR3 sequence is CASSDWQGTGAFF. As DNA, the CDR3 is TGTGCCAGCAGTGACTGGCAGGGTACGGGAGCTTTCTTT.

V is TRBV19 and J is TRBJ1-5; unclear D gene. CDR3 length equals 16 residues. Per the germline V gene, CDR1 is LNHDA and CDR2 is SQIVND (reference sequence). V gave up 7 bases and J gave up 0 bases, with 16 bases separating them. The chain's CDR3 is CASKDGATYSNQPQHF. The CDR3 nucleotides read TGTGCCAGTAAGGACGGAGCAACTTATAGCAATCAGCCCCAGCATTTT.

V and J are TRBV6-5 and TRBJ1-6; TRBD1 matches at 8 bases. The CDR3 spans 15 residues. Germline assignment: CDR1 MNHEY and CDR2 SVGAGI. V was pared by 3 bases and J by 7 bases, with 5 bases of the junction left unmatched. The CDR3 coding sequence is TGTGCCAGCAGTTATGGGGACAGGAACAATTCACCCCTCCACTTT. Residues: CASSYGDRNNSPLHF.